Below are 18 T cell receptor beta chains sequenced from a single sample in a study of blood T cells in healthy people across ages (dated by TCRdb to the mid-2010s). The method behind the library was 5' RACE. The sequencing machine was an Illumina HiSeq 2500. The second PCR ran for roughly 7 to 12 cycles and used a J-beta primer mix along with a sample-barcoded 5' primer. TCRdb reprocessing: public reads trimmed at Q25 with fastp, clones called with MiXCR, in-frame beta chains kept. A single entry per CDR3 protein holds the most common genes and DNA from its merged rows. This sample lists 850,000 to 950,000 distinct CDR3 sequences; about 30% were detected once. Of the sample, about 18% is held by the ten largest clones. The material sequenced was blood. These receptors were obtained from an elderly woman in good health.

In regard to this clonotype: Being one base from a much bigger clone, this may be a read error. The chain uses TRBV5-1 and TRBJ2-1, with a weak D call TRBD1 (5 bases). TRBJ2-7 explains the end of the DNA better; the J call may be wrong. CDR3 length: 13 amino acids. CDR1 and CDR2 (germline): SGHRS, YFSETQ. CDR3 coding DNA: TGCGCCAGCAGCTTGGGACAGTACAATGAGCAGTACTTC. Translated: CASSLGQYNEQYF.

This clonotype was observed at least ten times. This may be a read error, as it is one base from a much larger clone. The rearrangement links TRBV12-3 or TRBV12-4 to TRBJ2-7, with D tentatively TRBD2 (5 bases). V lost 6 bases and J lost 6, with 12 bases in between. The length of the CDR3 is 12 residues. The CDR3 coding sequence is TGTGCCAGCAGACGGACTGTCTCCGAGCAGTACTTC. Protein: CASRRTVSEQYF.

V is TRBV19 and J is TRBJ1-6; TRBD1 aligns across 10 bases. This CDR3 is built from 14 residues. V lost 8 bases, J lost 9 bases, and 7 bases stayed unmatched. The germline CDR1 and CDR2 sequences are LNHDA and SQIVND (reference sequence). The DNA of the CDR3 is TGTGCCAGTGGAGCCGGGACAGGGGTTTCACCCCTCCACTTT. Translating it yields CASGAGTGVSPLHF.

This clonotype was recorded at least ten times. The rearrangement uses TRBV20-1 and TRBJ1-2, with D possibly being TRBD1 (6 bases). V lost 0 bases and J lost 0, with 17 bases in between. The germline gives CDR1 DFQATT, CDR2 SNEGSKA (reference sequence). This CDR3 comprises 17 residues. CDR3 sequence (DNA): TGCAGTGCTAGAGATCAGGACAGAGGCCCTGCTAACTATGGCTACACCTTC. Amino acids: CSARDQDRGPANYGYTF.

The chain employs TRBV20-1 and TRBJ2-1; 7 nucleotides align to TRBD2. The V and J ends lost 2 bases and 0 bases, in that order; junction bases with no gene match: 10. Germline V gene sequence: CDR1 DFQATT, CDR2 SNEGSKA (reference sequence). The CDR3 length is 17 residues. CDR3 nucleotide sequence: TGCAGTGCTAGACTAGCGGAAGGCCTGAGCTCCTACAATGAGCAGTTCTTC. Protein sequence: CSARLAEGLSSYNEQFF.

Points on this clonotype: Since a much larger clone is just one base distant, this may be a read error. The rearrangement joins TRBV11-2 to TRBJ2-5, with D tentatively TRBD1 (6 bases). The CDR3 has 17 amino acids. V lost 0 bases, J lost 4 bases, and 18 bases lay in between. In germline, CDR1 is SGHAT, CDR2 FQNNGV. CDR3: CASSLDTLGGKGETQYF. The DNA of the CDR3 is TGTGCCAGCAGCTTAGATACGCTAGGGGGAAAAGGAGAGACCCAGTACTTC.

This clonotype was seen only once. V usage is TRBV20-1 and J usage is TRBJ2-7; a possible D gene is TRBD1 (5 bases). This CDR3 is built from 12 residues. Trimming cost V 5 bases and J 2 bases, with 10 bases left between them. CDR1 and CDR2 from the germline V gene are DFQATT and SNEGSKA (reference sequence). CDR3 loop: CSASPDTYEQYF. The CDR3 DNA follows: TGCAGTGCTTCCCCGGACACCTACGAGCAGTACTTC.

This clonotype was observed a single time. A much larger clone sits a single nucleotide away, making a read error possible. V is TRBV5-1 and J is TRBJ1-2, with 12 bases aligning to TRBD1. Germline V gene sequence: CDR1 SGHRS, CDR2 YFSETQ. This CDR3 has 15 residues. Germline trimming cut 4 bases from V and 4 bases from J; bases unmatched to any gene: 5. The DNA for the CDR3 is TGCGCCAGCAGCGGGACAGGGGGCGTTAGCTATGGCTACACCTTC. Amino acids: CASSGTGGVSYGYTF.

This clonotype came up many times. The chain uses TRBV29-1 and TRBJ2-4; maybe TRBD2 (5 bases). Germline V lookup: CDR1 SQVTM, CDR2 ANQGSEA. V lost 4 bases to trimming and J lost 1 base, with 11 bases between them. The CDR3 length is 14 residues. The CDR3 sequence: CSVGDRGAKNIQYF. The DNA of the CDR3 is TGCAGCGTTGGGGATAGAGGGGCCAAAAACATTCAGTACTTC.

This clonotype has at least ten counts. This chain joins TRBV20-1 and TRBJ2-3; 7 bases are a match to TRBD2. Per germline, CDR1 DFQATT and CDR2 SNEGSKA (reference sequence). V lost 6 bases and J lost 5; bases outside the gene matches: 14. The CDR3 runs to 15 residues. The CDR3 region is CSAQSAGVEEDTQYF. In nucleotides, the CDR3 is TGCAGTGCCCAGAGCGCGGGGGTCGAAGAAGATACGCAGTATTTT.

Remarks on this clonotype: This could be a read error, since a much larger clone is one nucleotide away. It is likely a read error, because the conserved phenylalanine at the end of the CDR3 is missing. The rearrangement uses TRBV7-2 and TRBJ2-7; D call uncertain. The J call could be wrong; TRBJ2-5 is a better fit for the DNA end. The CDR3 spans 13 residues. In germline, CDR1 is SGHTA, CDR2 FQGNSA. The CDR3 nucleotides are TGTGCCAGCAGCTTAAGTGGGGAAGGGACCCAGTACCTC. It specifies CASSLSGEGTQYL.

This chain links TRBV7-2 with TRBJ1-6; TRBD1 is a possible D gene (5 bases). CDR1 is SGHTA and CDR2 is FQGNSA in the germline V gene. V lost 5 bases to trimming and J lost 9 bases, with 17 bases between them. This CDR3 comprises 15 residues. The CDR3 reads CASSAAQGAGSPLHF. The CDR3 DNA reads as TGTGCCAGCAGCGCCGCCCAGGGCGCGGGTTCACCCCTCCACTTT.

This clonotype has more than one count but fewer than ten. This may stem from a read error, because a much larger clone lies one nucleotide away. The chain links TRBV11-2 to TRBJ2-1; the match to TRBD2 covers 7 bases. Trimming took 2 bases from V and 2 from J; bases not matched to a gene: 6. This CDR3 comprises 16 residues. Germline V gene lookup returns CDR1 SGHAT and CDR2 FQNNGV. As DNA, the CDR3 is TGTGCCAGCAGCTTACTGAGGAGCGGGGCCTACAATGAGCAGTTCTTC. Translating gives CASSLLRSGAYNEQFF.

The chain couples TRBV7-6 to TRBJ2-3; D may be TRBD1 or TRBD2 (5 bases each). The germline V and J ends were trimmed by 4 bases and 2 bases, with 13 bases remaining between them. The germline gives CDR1 SGHVS, CDR2 FNYEAQ. The CDR3 is made up of 15 amino acids. In DNA form, the CDR3 reads TGTGCCAGCAGCTCGGGGCAGATCCCCACAGATACGCAGTATTTT. Its protein is CASSSGQIPTDTQYF.

The V gene is TRBV20-1, the J gene TRBJ2-1, with a tentative D call TRBD2 (6 bases). CDR1 and CDR2 from the germline V gene are DFQATT and SNEGSKA (reference sequence). This CDR3 comprises 14 residues. Trimming left V 1 base short and J 3 bases short, with 10 bases between. The CDR3 sequence is CSARGLVGYNEQFF. The CDR3 region has the DNA TGCAGTGCTAGAGGACTAGTGGGCTACAATGAGCAGTTCTTC.

This clonotype was recorded a few times. This may stem from a read error, because a much larger clone lies one nucleotide away. V usage is TRBV7-2 and J usage is TRBJ2-7; D is ambiguous. Germline CDR1 SGHTA, CDR2 FQGNSA. CDR3 length equals 15 residues. Between the trimmed V and J ends, which lost 3 bases and 4 bases, there was a span of 16 bases. As DNA, the CDR3 is TGTGCCAGCAGCTTTTCCCCCGTTAGCACTTACGAGCAGTACTTC. The encoded protein is CASSFSPVSTYEQYF.

Many counts were recorded for this clonotype. The chain joins TRBV27 to TRBJ1-5; 7 bases match TRBD1. The CDR3 has 14 residues. The germline V gene has CDR1 MNHEY and CDR2 SMNVEV (reference sequence). The ends lost 5 bases at V and 4 bases at J; junction bases unmatched: 5. The CDR3 here is CASSTQTGNQPQHF. The DNA of the CDR3 is TGTGCCAGCAGTACCCAGACAGGGAATCAGCCCCAGCATTTT.

The V and J genes are TRBV19 and TRBJ2-7; the match to TRBD2 covers 8 bases. Germline assignment: CDR1 LNHDA and CDR2 SQIVND (reference sequence). The CDR3 contains 13 residues. V lost 5 bases, J lost 4 bases, and 4 bases stayed unmatched. This chain's CDR3 is CASSLQREYEQYF. CDR3 nucleotide sequence: TGTGCCAGTAGTCTTCAGCGGGAGTACGAGCAGTACTTC.